This note documents a single T cell receptor (beta chain) sequence. The antigen it binds to is not known. Per-base quality was not reported, and no clone a single base away is much larger than it. The data were obtained in a study of cytomegalovirus exposure and HLA in healthy donors (dated by TCRdb to 2016 to 2017). Turning to the overall study: The 666 repertoires of the first cohort and the 120 validation repertoires were produced on the same platform, according to a later analysis. Along with the approximately 620-subject first cohort, a separate validation cohort of roughly 110 different subjects was used. To predict cytomegalovirus infection status, the study combined high-throughput TCR immunosequencing, statistical association of individual TCRs with disease status, and machine learning. The study was designed to test whether signatures of past pathogen exposure could be identified by cataloging public T cell receptors. Points the paper makes about the study in general: The validation cohort had no HLA typing available for a later analysis, so co-occurrence within that cohort was assessed over all 120 or so repertoires. In both the original and validation cohorts, the classifier was reported to diagnose cytomegalovirus status with high specificity and sensitivity. Most TCR sequences were observed very rarely across donors, whereas some public TCRs were present in many individuals. According to the authors, the approach could potentially be generalized to other disease states and immunological phenotypes. Of the cluster scores, approximately 94% were above 0 in a later analysis, which found that TCRs clustered in the first cohort also tended to co-occur in the 120 validation repertoires. In the study, approximately 150 TCR beta chains were listed as associated with cytomegalovirus. A few of the identified cytomegalovirus-associated TCR beta chains were confirmed in vitro to be specific for cytomegalovirus antigens.

Library preparation employed the immunoSEQ multiplex PCR assay. Under the source paper's analysis protocol: A statistical classification framework was developed to diagnose cytomegalovirus status using the catalog of TCR beta chain sequences. TCRdb mirrors the immuneACCESS table, restricted to in-frame sequences. Some clones are absent from its copies; in checked studies, under half trace to an unresolved V gene, and the reason for the others is unknown. V and J calls and clone size follow that table, whereas D and trimming were derived from the DNA. For this sample there are 120,000 to 150,000 clones; 87% appear just once. The ten largest clones represent 4.5% to 5.5% of the sample. Separate from the approximately 670-subject first cohort, the validation cohort of roughly 110 subjects was the group to which the donors belonged. According to the germline V gene, CDR1 reads MGHDK and CDR2 reads SYGVNS. The CDR3 goes from the cysteine to the phenylalanine over 13 residues. Just the 39-base CDR3 DNA is kept, in frame starting at base 1. V gives up 7 bases and J gives up 7 bases, and the segment between their germline ends measures 13 bases.

Sample: PBMCs. The sequence was obtained from a man younger than 35 in good health and CMV-seropositive. The chain links TRBV25-1 with TRBJ1-4, with a tentative D gene TRBD1 over 5 matching bases. The DNA sequence is TGTGCCAGCAAATCCCAGGGAGGTGAAAAACTGTTTTTT. It codes for CASKSQGGEKLFF. Reference TRBV25-1 and TRBJ1-4 genes cover what lies past the CDR3, so the full variable domain is EADIYQTPRYLVIGTGKKITLECSQTMGHDKMYWYQQDPGMELHLIHYSYGVNSTEKGDLSSESTVSRIRTEHFPLTLESARPSHTSQYLCASKSQGGEKLFFGSGTQLSVL.